This record covers a single TCR beta chain. The entry originates in a study of blood T cell repertoires in COVID-19. Whole-study context: Before being deemed recovered, Cohort 3 donors had two negative PCRs, clearance, or symptom resolution. Nucleic acid was either cDNA or gDNA, and it came from T cells, B-cell-depleted T cells, or PBMCs.

Sequencing used immunoSEQ multiplex PCR; TCRdb keeps in-frame clones, though not all of them. The sample records fewer than 350,000 clones, 88% being singletons. With 0 bases removed from V and 2 bases from J, the gap between germline ends came to 9 bases. The CDR3 contains 15 residues. Germline loops: CDR1 SGDLS, CDR2 YYNGEE. The chain uses TRBV9 and TRBJ1-5; D remains unclear. The sequence derives from an older woman in a cohort exposed to, infected with or recovered from COVID-19 (not recorded which). The source material was PBMCs or T cells enriched from blood (not recorded which). CDR3: CASSVDPSGNQPQHF. The DNA for the CDR3 is TGTGCCAGCAGCGTAGATCCAAGCGGCAATCAGCCCCAGCATTTT.